One sample yielded the 29 T cell receptor beta chains listed below, sequenced in a study of cytomegalovirus exposure and HLA in healthy donors. Primers for the PCR totalled 60 Vbeta and 13 Jbeta. Clones were read by immunoSEQ multiplex PCR, and TCRdb kept only the in-frame ones, dropping some. The sample holds 150,000 or so clones, 75% to 80% seen once. The sequencing input was PBMCs. The receptors derive from a man aged 40-49 years in good health and CMV-seropositive.

The gene calls are TRBV5-4 and TRBJ2-7, with D perhaps TRBD1 (6 bases). Germline CDR1 SGHNT, CDR2 YYREEE (reference sequence). CDR3 length equals 13 residues. Trimming shortened V by 2 bases and J by 6 bases, and 12 bases separated the two germline ends. CDR3 nucleotide sequence: TGTGCCAGCAGCTTCGCCAGGGGAAGCGAGCAGTACTTC. Its translation is CASSFARGSEQYF.

This clone was found a few times. The chain employs TRBV18 and TRBJ1-2; D is ambiguous. CDR3 length: 16 residues. Trimming stripped 0 bases from V and 4 bases from J, with 15 bases between. Germline values: CDR1 KGHSH, CDR2 LQKENI. CDR3 region: CASSPPSMGLFYGYTF. The DNA for the CDR3 is TGTGCCAGCTCACCACCGAGTATGGGCCTTTTCTATGGCTACACCTTC. The entire variable domain, with the rest obtained from reference TRBV18 and TRBJ1-2, is as follows: NAGVMQNPRHLVRRRGQEARLRCSPMKGHSHVYWYRQLPEEGLKFMVYLQKENIIDESGMPKERFSAEFPKEGPSILRIQQVVRGDSAAYFCASSPPSMGLFYGYTFGSGTRLTVV.

CDR3 sequence (DNA): TGTGCCAGTAGTATAGTTCCGTTTAATGAAAAACTGTTTTTT. The encoded protein is CASSIVPFNEKLFF. V and J are TRBV19 and TRBJ1-4, with unresolved D. Germline lookup yields CDR1 LNHDA and CDR2 SQIVND (reference sequence). The CDR3 totals 14 residues. V lost 1 base and J 4 bases, leaving 7 bases between the germline ends.

The chain uses TRBV14 and TRBJ2-7, with 10 bases identical to TRBD1. Germline CDR1 and CDR2: SGHDN and FVKESK. The V segment lost 1 base and the J segment 6 bases; nucleotides outside the gene matches: 6. The CDR3 has 15 amino acids. DNA for the CDR3: TGTGCCAGCAGCCAAGCACGCGACAGGGGGCTCGAGCAGTACTTC. Its translation: CASSQARDRGLEQYF.

This chain links TRBV6-5 with TRBJ1-5, with a possible D match to TRBD1 (6 bases). V gave up 5 bases and J gave up 4 bases, with 9 bases separating them. This CDR3 comprises 13 residues. Germline CDR1 reads MNHEY; CDR2 reads SVGAGI. CDR3 sequence (DNA): TGTGCCAGCAGTACTACAGGGAATCAGCCCCAGCATTTT. Translated, it gives CASSTTGNQPQHF.

V usage is TRBV5-4 and J usage is TRBJ2-1; 10 bases align to TRBD1. CDR3 size: 16 residues. With 2 bases clipped from V and 0 bases from J, the junction kept 2 bases outside the gene matches. CDR1 and CDR2 from the germline V gene are SGHNT and YYREEE (reference sequence). This CDR3 is CASSFRTGGSYNEQFF. The CDR3 DNA follows: TGTGCCAGCAGCTTTAGGACAGGGGGCTCCTACAATGAGCAGTTCTTC. The variable domain in full, with the rest retrieved from reference TRBV5-4 and TRBJ2-1, is ETGVTQSPTHLIKTRGQQVTLRCSSQSGHNTVSWYQQALGQGPQFIFQYYREEENGRGNFPPRFSGLQFPNYSSELNVNALELDDSALYLCASSFRTGGSYNEQFFGPGTRLTVL.

V usage is TRBV27 and J usage is TRBJ1-1; 7 nucleotides agree with TRBD1. Looked up from germline, CDR1 is MNHEY and CDR2 is SMNVEV (reference sequence). This CDR3 is built from 13 residues. V was clipped by 5 bases and J by 6 bases; unmatched bases: 6. The CDR3 DNA is TGTGCCAGCAGTCCACAGGGGAGGTCTGAAGCTTTCTTT. Translated, it gives CASSPQGRSEAFF.

The rearrangement joins TRBV5-1 to TRBJ2-2, with TRBD2 as a possible D gene (6 bases). Looked up from germline, CDR1 is SGHRS and CDR2 is YFSETQ. The V and J ends lost 4 bases and 5 bases respectively, with 6 bases between them. CDR3 length equals 12 residues. This CDR3 is CASSGGTGELFF. CDR3 nucleotide sequence: TGCGCCAGCAGCGGGGGGACCGGGGAGCTGTTTTTT.

V gene TRBV14 combines with J gene TRBJ2-3; the match to TRBD2 covers 12 bases. Germline values: CDR1 SGHDN, CDR2 FVKESK. Germline trimming cut 4 bases from V and 5 bases from J; bases unmatched to any gene: 7. The CDR3 runs to 16 residues. CDR3 nucleotides: TGTGCCAGCAGCCCGGGACTAGCGGGTGCGGGAGATACGCAGTATTTT. Amino acid sequence: CASSPGLAGAGDTQYF. The full variable domain, rest sourced from reference TRBV14 and TRBJ2-3, is EAGVTQFPSHSVIEKGQTVTLRCDPISGHDNLYWYRRVMGKEIKFLLHFVKESKQDESGMPNNRFLAERTGGTYSTLKVQPAELEDSGVYFCASSPGLAGAGDTQYFGPGTRLTVL.

This sequence joins TRBV19 and TRBJ2-7; 7 bases are a match to TRBD1. With 8 bases clipped from V and 2 bases from J, the junction kept 9 bases outside the gene matches. The CDR3 length is 14 residues. The germline CDR1 and CDR2 sequences are LNHDA and SQIVND (reference sequence). The CDR3 protein is CASARTGLTYEQYF. The CDR3 region has the DNA TGTGCCAGTGCGCGGACAGGCCTTACCTACGAGCAGTACTTC.

The chain combines TRBV11-3 with TRBJ2-4, with D possibly being TRBD1 (5 bases). V was clipped by 1 base and J by 12 bases, with 13 bases between them. CDR3 length: 13 residues. The germline V gene encodes CDR1 SGHNT and CDR2 YENEEA. CDR3 sequence: CASSLGIFDSQYF. As DNA, the CDR3 is TGTGCCAGCAGCTTAGGGATTTTCGACAGTCAGTACTTC. Full variable domain (missing parts from reference TRBV11-3 and TRBJ2-4): EAGVVQSPRYKIIEKKQPVAFWCNPISGHNTLYWYLQNLGQGPELLIRYENEEAVDDSQLPKDRFSAERLKGVDSTLKIQPAELGDSAVYLCASSLGIFDSQYFGAGTRLSVL.

The chain uses TRBV5-6 and TRBJ2-3; 10 bases are a match to TRBD2. CDR3 length: 14 residues. After removal of 5 bases from V and 5 bases from J, the junction contained 5 bases not matched to a gene. In germline, CDR1 is SGHDT, CDR2 YYEEEE. CDR3 residues: CASSYSGRIDTQYF. The CDR3 coding sequence is TGTGCCAGCAGTTATAGCGGGAGGATAGATACGCAGTATTTT.

The chain joins TRBV5-4 to TRBJ1-1; D unresolved. CDR1 is SGHNT, CDR2 YYREEE, per germline (reference sequence). V shed 0 bases and J shed 3 bases, with 15 bases lying between them. The CDR3 extends over 16 amino acids. The CDR3 is CASSLGRESDYTEAFF. CDR3 nucleotides: TGTGCCAGCAGCTTGGGAAGAGAATCCGATTACACTGAAGCTTTCTTT.

This sequence joins TRBV27 and TRBJ2-4; D ambiguous. V lost 4 bases and J 0 bases, leaving 7 bases between the germline ends. The CDR3 runs to 14 residues. Germline CDR1 is MNHEY and CDR2 is SMNVEV (reference sequence). In DNA form, the CDR3 reads TGTGCCAGCAGTTCATTTTTAGCCAAAAACATTCAGTACTTC. As protein: CASSSFLAKNIQYF.

The chain uses TRBV15 and TRBJ1-1; D is undetermined. The germline V and J ends were trimmed by 1 base and 0 bases, with 9 bases remaining between them. Per the germline V gene, CDR1 is LNHNV and CDR2 is YYDKDF (reference sequence). This CDR3 region has 15 residues. For the CDR3, the DNA is TGTGCCACCAGCAGAGCAGGAAGCATGAACACTGAAGCTTTCTTT. It is translated as CATSRAGSMNTEAFF. The whole variable domain, filled in from reference TRBV15 and TRBJ1-1, reads DAMVIQNPRYQVTQFGKPVTLSCSQTLNHNVMYWYQQKSSQAPKLLFHYYDKDFNNEADTPDNFQSRRPNTSFCFLDIRSPGLGDTAMYLCATSRAGSMNTEAFFGQGTRLTVV.

This clone was recorded a few times. V is TRBV5-1 and J is TRBJ2-1, with TRBD2 identical over 11 bases. From germline, CDR1 is SGHRS and CDR2 YFSETQ. This CDR3 contains 15 residues. Trimming cost V 3 bases and J 3 bases; bases outside gene matches: 2. This CDR3 is CASSYGTSGYNEQFF. CDR3 sequence (DNA): TGCGCCAGCAGCTACGGGACTAGCGGCTACAATGAGCAGTTCTTC.

This clone showed up just a few times. The chain is built from TRBV5-3 and TRBJ2-4; 14 bases agree with TRBD2. TRBV5-3 is an open reading frame, and its role is uncertain. The CDR3 consists of 19 residues. Losses at the gene ends were 4 bases for V and 1 base for J; bases not matched to a gene: 10. The DNA for the CDR3 is TGTGCCAGAAGCCACGGGGTGGGACTAGCGGGAGTCGCCAAAAACATTCAGTACTTC. Its protein product is CARSHGVGLAGVAKNIQYF.

The V gene is TRBV12-5, the J gene TRBJ1-5, with 7 nucleotides matching TRBD1. J was trimmed by 3 bases and V by 1 base; bases with no gene match: 3. This CDR3 region has 15 residues. Germline V CDR1 and CDR2: LGHNT, FRNRAP. The CDR3 spells CASGLDRGLNQPQHF. The CDR3 DNA reads as TGTGCTAGTGGTTTGGACAGGGGCCTCAATCAGCCCCAGCATTTT. Complete variable domain (other parts from reference TRBV12-5 and TRBJ1-5): DARVTQTPRHKVTEMGQEVTMRCQPILGHNTVFWYRQTMMQGLELLAYFRNRAPLDDSGMPKDRFSAEMPDATLATLKIQPSEPRDSAVYFCASGLDRGLNQPQHFGDGTRLSIL.

The J gene is TRBJ2-1, the V gene TRBV4-2, with 11 bases fitting TRBD1. The CDR3 is made up of 17 amino acids. Germline values: CDR1 LGHNA, CDR2 YNFKEQ. The J segment lost 3 bases and the V segment lost 1 base, leaving 5 bases of the junction unmatched. CDR3 sequence (DNA): TGTGCCAGCAGCCAAGGTACGGGGACAGGGGGCTACAATGAGCAGTTCTTC. This gives the protein CASSQGTGTGGYNEQFF.

The gene calls are TRBV28 and TRBJ1-3; 11 bases are shared with TRBD1. This CDR3 region has 16 residues. V lost 6 bases to trimming and J lost 0 bases; unmatched junction nucleotides: 4. Germline-derived CDR1 and CDR2 are MDHEN and SYDVKM. CDR3 sequence: CASSSGTGGSGNTIYF. The CDR3 coding sequence is TGTGCCAGCAGCTCCGGGACAGGGGGCTCTGGAAACACCATATATTTT.

This rearrangement joins TRBV28 to TRBJ1-1; perhaps TRBD1 as D (6 bases). The CDR3 contains 14 residues. The V gene lost 5 bases and the J gene lost 1 base, with 11 bases spanning the gap. Germline V gives CDR1 MDHEN, CDR2 SYDVKM. The CDR3 reads CASSILQGNTEAFF. The DNA of the CDR3 is TGTGCCAGCAGTATATTACAGGGGAACACTGAAGCTTTCTTT.

The V gene is TRBV29-1, the J gene TRBJ2-7, with D unclear. The CDR3 is 13 residues long. CDR1 is SQVTM, CDR2 ANQGSEA, per germline. Trimming removed 4 bases from V and 4 bases from J, with 14 bases in between. The CDR3 region has the DNA TGCAGCGTTGCGCACTTCACGCTATACGAGCAGTACTTC. It yields the protein CSVAHFTLYEQYF.

This chain uses TRBV13 with TRBJ2-2; 9 bases are shared with TRBD1. Germline V lookup: CDR1 PRHDT, CDR2 FYEKMQ (reference sequence). The V segment lost 7 bases and the J segment 5 bases; nucleotides outside the gene matches: 8. This CDR3 comprises 15 residues. CDR3 in DNA: TGTGCCAGCAAAAGGAGACAGGGGGTAACCGGGGAGCTGTTTTTT. Amino acids: CASKRRQGVTGELFF.

V usage is TRBV7-2 and J usage is TRBJ2-5, with 7 bases identical to TRBD2. The CDR3 is made up of 14 amino acids. Losses at the gene ends were 5 bases for V and 5 bases for J; bases not matched to a gene: 8. In germline, CDR1 is SGHTA, CDR2 FQGNSA. The CDR3 loop is CASSPTGGVETQYF. In DNA form, the CDR3 reads TGTGCCAGCAGCCCGACGGGAGGTGTGGAGACCCAGTACTTC.

This chain uses TRBV7-7 with TRBJ2-5; 7 bases map to TRBD2. V dropped 7 bases and J dropped 5; count of bases not matched to a gene: 10. The CDR3 is 14 residues long. Germline V lookup: CDR1 SSHAT, CDR2 FNYEAQ (reference sequence). The CDR3 sequence: CASTMGGSRETQYF. DNA for the CDR3: TGTGCCAGCACCATGGGGGGGTCTCGGGAGACCCAGTACTTC.

This clone was detected only a few times. The V gene is TRBV11-3, the J gene TRBJ2-1, with a possible D match to TRBD1 (5 bases). Trimming removed 0 bases from V and 7 bases from J, with 13 bases in between. The CDR3 extends over 15 amino acids. CDR1 is SGHNT and CDR2 is YENEEA in the germline V gene. The CDR3 DNA is TGTGCCAGCAGCTTAGATTGGGGCACTGTTAATGAGCAGTTCTTC. As protein: CASSLDWGTVNEQFF.

The chain employs TRBV4-1 and TRBJ1-4; tentatively, D is TRBD1 (6 bases). V shed 2 bases and J shed 8 bases, with 9 bases lying between them. This CDR3 comprises 13 residues. The germline V gene encodes CDR1 MGHRA and CDR2 YSYEKL. CDR3: CASSQFTGEKLFF. CDR3 in DNA: TGCGCCAGCAGCCAATTCACAGGGGAAAAACTGTTTTTT.

The CDR3 sequence: CASSTTSGRVPDTQYF. CDR3 sequence (DNA): TGTGCCAGCAGCACCACTAGCGGGAGAGTTCCAGATACGCAGTATTTT. The J gene is TRBJ2-3, the V gene TRBV7-6, with 11 bases lining up with TRBD2. The junction had 8 bases not matched to a gene; V was cut back by 5 bases and J by 4 bases. Germline loops: CDR1 SGHVS, CDR2 FNYEAQ. The CDR3 extends over 16 amino acids. Full variable domain (rest looked up from reference TRBV7-6 and TRBJ2-3): GAGVSQSPRYKVTKRGQDVALRCDPISGHVSLYWYRQALGQGPEFLTYFNYEAQQDKSGLPNDRFSAERPEGSISTLTIQRTEQRDSAMYRCASSTTSGRVPDTQYFGPGTRLTVL.

This sequence joins TRBV7-8 and TRBJ2-7; 7 bases fit TRBD1. J lost 5 bases, V lost 2 bases, and 6 bases had no gene match. This CDR3 contains 14 residues. Germline lookup yields CDR1 SGHVS and CDR2 FQNEAQ. CDR3 sequence (DNA): TGTGCCAGCAGCTTAAGGCAGGGGGACAACGAGCAGTACTTC. It specifies CASSLRQGDNEQYF.